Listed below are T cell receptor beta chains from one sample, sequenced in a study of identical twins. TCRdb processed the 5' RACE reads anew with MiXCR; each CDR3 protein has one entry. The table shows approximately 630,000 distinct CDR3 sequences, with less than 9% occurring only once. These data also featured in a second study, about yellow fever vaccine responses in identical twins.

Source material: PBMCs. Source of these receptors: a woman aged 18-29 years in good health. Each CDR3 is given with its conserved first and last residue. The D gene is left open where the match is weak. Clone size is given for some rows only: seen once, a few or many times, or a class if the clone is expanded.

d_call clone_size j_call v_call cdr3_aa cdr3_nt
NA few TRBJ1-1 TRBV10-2 CASSDGRTTEAFF TGCGCCAGCAGTGACGGAAGAACAACTGAAGCTTTCTTT
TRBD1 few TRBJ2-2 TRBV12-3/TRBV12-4 CASASLQQGPTGELFF TGTGCCAGCGCGTCTCTCCAACAGGGGCCCACCGGGGAGCTGTTTTTT
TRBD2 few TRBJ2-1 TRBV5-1 CASRTGTSGEQFF TGCGCCAGCAGAACCGGGACTAGCGGGGAGCAGTTCTTC
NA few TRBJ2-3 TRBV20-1 CSASGLDTQYF TGCAGTGCTAGTGGACTAGATACGCAGTATTTT
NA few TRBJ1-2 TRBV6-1 CASSLTGPEAYGYTF TGTGCCAGCAGCCTCACCGGGCCCGAGGCTTATGGCTACACCTTC
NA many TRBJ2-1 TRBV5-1 CASSLVPSYNEQFF TGCGCCAGCAGCTTGGTCCCTTCCTACAATGAGCAGTTCTTC
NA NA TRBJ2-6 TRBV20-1 CSARPPQTGANVLTF TGCAGTGCTAGACCCCCGCAGACTGGGGCCAACGTCCTGACTTTC
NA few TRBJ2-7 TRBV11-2 CASSSGQEPRDHEQYF TGTGCCAGCAGCTCCGGCCAGGAGCCCAGGGACCACGAGCAGTACTTC
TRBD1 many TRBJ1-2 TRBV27 CASSFGTGDGYTF TGTGCCAGCAGTTTTGGGACAGGAGATGGCTACACCTTC
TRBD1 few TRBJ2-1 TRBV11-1 CASSLLGKQGIRYNEQFF TGTGCCAGCAGCTTACTAGGGAAACAGGGGATACGTTACAATGAGCAGTTCTTC
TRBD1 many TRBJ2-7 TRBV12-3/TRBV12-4 CASSPQGTGVYEQYF TGTGCCAGCAGTCCGCAAGGGACAGGGGTCTACGAGCAGTACTTC
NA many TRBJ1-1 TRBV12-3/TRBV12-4 CASSLAQGGTEAFF TGTGCCAGCAGTTTAGCGCAGGGAGGCACTGAAGCTTTCTTT
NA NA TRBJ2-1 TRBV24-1 CATSDWVVNEQFF TGTGCCACCAGTGATTGGGTTGTCAATGAGCAGTTCTTC
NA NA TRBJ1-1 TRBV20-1 CSASPGHEIEAFF TGCAGTGCTAGCCCTGGGCATGAGATCGAAGCTTTCTTT
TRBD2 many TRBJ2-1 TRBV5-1 CASSLVAGVSLYNEQFF TGCGCCAGCAGCTTGGTAGCGGGAGTGAGTTTGTACAATGAGCAGTTCTTC
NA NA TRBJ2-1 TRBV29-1 CSVVRGREQFF TGCAGCGTTGTTCGGGGAAGGGAGCAGTTCTTC
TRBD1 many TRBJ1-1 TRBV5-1 CASSLNAQGQVHTEAFF TGCGCCAGCAGCTTGAATGCTCAAGGACAGGTACACACTGAAGCTTTCTTT
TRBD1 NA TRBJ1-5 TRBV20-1 CSALQGRNQPQHF TGCAGTGCTTTACAGGGGAGGAATCAGCCCCAGCATTTT
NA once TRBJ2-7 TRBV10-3 CATTRGAYEQYF TGTGCCACGACTAGGGGCGCCTACGAGCAGTACTTC
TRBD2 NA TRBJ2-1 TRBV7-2 CASSLSLAGGNEQFF TGTGCCAGCAGCTTAAGTCTAGCGGGGGGCAATGAGCAGTTCTTC
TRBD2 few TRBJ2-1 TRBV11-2 CASSRQDQLAGPAGQFF TGTGCCAGCAGCCGCCAAGATCAACTAGCGGGACCCGCTGGGCAGTTCTTC
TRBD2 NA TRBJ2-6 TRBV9 CASSPRAGVTGANVLTF TGTGCCAGCAGCCCGCGGGCGGGAGTCACTGGGGCCAACGTCCTGACTTTC
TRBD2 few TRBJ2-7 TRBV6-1 CASVRGPTGGEQYF TGTGCCAGCGTAAGGGGTCCAACGGGGGGCGAGCAGTACTTC
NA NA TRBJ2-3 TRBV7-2 CASSRNLADTQYF TGTGCCAGCAGCCGAAACCTCGCAGATACGCAGTATTTT
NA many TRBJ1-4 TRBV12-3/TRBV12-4 CASSLAGPKLFF TGTGCCAGCAGTTTAGCCGGGCCCAAACTGTTTTTT
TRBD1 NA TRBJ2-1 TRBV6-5 CASSYSPTGVSYNEQFF TGTGCCAGCAGTTACTCGCCGACAGGGGTATCCTACAATGAGCAGTTCTTC
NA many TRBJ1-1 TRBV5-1 CASSFLEVNTEAFF TGCGCCAGCAGCTTTCTAGAAGTGAACACTGAAGCTTTCTTT
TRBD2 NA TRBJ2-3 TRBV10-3 CAISATSGGYTDTQYF TGTGCCATCAGTGCGACTAGCGGGGGATACACAGATACGCAGTATTTT
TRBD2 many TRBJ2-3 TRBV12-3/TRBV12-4 CASRLSGAVDTQYF TGTGCCAGCAGGCTTAGCGGGGCGGTCGATACGCAGTATTTT
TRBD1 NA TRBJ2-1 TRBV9 CASSQGQGEVGNEQFF TGTGCCAGCAGCCAAGGACAGGGGGAGGTGGGTAATGAGCAGTTCTTC
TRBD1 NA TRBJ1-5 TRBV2 CASRPRTGDQPQHF TGTGCCAGCAGGCCAAGGACAGGGGATCAGCCCCAGCATTTT
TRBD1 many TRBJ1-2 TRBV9 CASSVEGQGAHGYTF TGTGCCAGCAGCGTAGAGGGACAGGGGGCACATGGCTACACCTTC
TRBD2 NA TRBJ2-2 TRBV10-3 CALSPGTSGSTGELFF TGTGCCTTGAGCCCGGGGACTAGCGGGTCCACCGGGGAGCTGTTTTTT
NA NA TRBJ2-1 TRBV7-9 CASSSSYFYNEQFF TGTGCCAGCAGCTCAAGCTATTTCTACAATGAGCAGTTCTTC
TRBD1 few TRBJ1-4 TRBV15 CATSREGQGNEKLFF TGTGCCACCAGCAGAGAGGGACAGGGGAATGAAAAACTGTTTTTT
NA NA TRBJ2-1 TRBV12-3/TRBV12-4 CASSSRVNNEQFF TGTGCCAGCAGTTCCAGAGTGAACAATGAGCAGTTCTTC
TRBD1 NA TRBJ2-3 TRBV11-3 CASSARDRVSDTQYF TGTGCCAGCAGCGCTCGGGACAGGGTCTCAGATACGCAGTATTTT
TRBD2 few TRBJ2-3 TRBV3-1 CASSQRLAATDTQYF TGTGCCAGCAGCCAACGACTAGCGGCCACAGATACGCAGTATTTT
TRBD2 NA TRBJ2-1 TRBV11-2 CASSLETSGLAGPNEQFF TGTGCCAGCAGCTTAGAGACCTCGGGACTAGCGGGACCCAATGAGCAGTTCTTC
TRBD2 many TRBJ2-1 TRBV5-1 CASSLTLGLAGGFEQFF TGCGCCAGCAGCTTGACCCTGGGACTAGCGGGAGGATTTGAGCAGTTCTTC
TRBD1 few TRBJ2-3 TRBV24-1 CATSEAGTGMTDTQYF TGTGCCACCAGTGAGGCCGGGACAGGAATGACAGATACGCAGTATTTT
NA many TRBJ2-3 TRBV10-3 CAISVEADTQYF TGTGCCATCAGTGTCGAGGCAGATACGCAGTATTTT
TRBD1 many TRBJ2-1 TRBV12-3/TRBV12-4 CASSLGPGGHEQFF TGTGCCAGCAGTTTGGGGCCAGGGGGACATGAGCAGTTCTTC
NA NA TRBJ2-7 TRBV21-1 CASKEGALEQYF TGTGCCAGCAAAGAGGGGGCTCTCGAGCAGTACTTC
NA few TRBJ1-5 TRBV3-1 CASSQDRRVPQPQHF TGTGCCAGCAGCCAAGATAGGAGGGTTCCTCAGCCCCAGCATTTT
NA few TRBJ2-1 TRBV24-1 CATSSGGLNEQFF TGTGCCACCAGTTCTGGGGGCCTCAATGAGCAGTTCTTC
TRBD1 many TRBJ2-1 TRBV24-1 CATSEGRTGIYNEQFF TGTGCCACCAGTGAGGGCCGGACAGGGATTTACAATGAGCAGTTCTTC
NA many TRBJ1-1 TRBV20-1 CSARRGHTEAFF TGCAGTGCTAGGCGGGGTCACACTGAAGCTTTCTTT
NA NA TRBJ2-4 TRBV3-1 CASSQDPGGLGWKNIQYF TGTGCCAGCAGCCAAGATCCCGGAGGGCTCGGTTGGAAAAACATTCAGTACTTC
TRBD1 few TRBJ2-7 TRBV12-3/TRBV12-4 CASSLARGQGYEQYF TGTGCCAGCAGTTTAGCGCGGGGACAGGGCTACGAGCAGTACTTC
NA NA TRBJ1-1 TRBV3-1 CASSPRQALLTEAFF TGTGCCAGCAGCCCCCGACAGGCCCTGTTGACTGAAGCTTTCTTT
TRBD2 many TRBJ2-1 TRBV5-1 CASSEPGLAGVDNEQFF TGCGCCAGCAGCGAACCGGGACTAGCGGGAGTAGATAATGAGCAGTTCTTC
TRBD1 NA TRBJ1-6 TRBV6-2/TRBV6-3 CASIEDRVNSPLHF TGTGCCAGCATCGAGGACAGGGTTAATTCACCCCTCCACTTT
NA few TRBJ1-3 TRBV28 CASRERATGNTIYF TGTGCCAGCAGGGAGCGGGCGACTGGAAACACCATATATTTT
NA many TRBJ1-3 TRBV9 CASSVGDSGNTIYF TGTGCCAGCAGCGTAGGCGATTCTGGAAACACCATATATTTT
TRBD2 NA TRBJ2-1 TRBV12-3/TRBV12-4 CASRGLAGLPSYNEQFF TGTGCCAGCAGAGGACTAGCGGGACTACCTTCCTACAATGAGCAGTTCTTC
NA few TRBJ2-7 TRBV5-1 CASSWDGSYEQYF TGCGCCAGCAGCTGGGACGGGTCCTACGAGCAGTACTTC
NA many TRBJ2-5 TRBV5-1 CASSFDRETQYF TGCGCCAGCAGCTTTGACAGGGAGACCCAGTACTTC
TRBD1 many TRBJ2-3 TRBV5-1 CASSHGQGHTDTQYF TGCGCCAGCAGCCACGGACAGGGCCACACAGATACGCAGTATTTT
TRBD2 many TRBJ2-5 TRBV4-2 CASSQVSGGSETQYF TGTGCCAGCAGCCAAGTGAGCGGGGGCTCGGAGACCCAGTACTTC